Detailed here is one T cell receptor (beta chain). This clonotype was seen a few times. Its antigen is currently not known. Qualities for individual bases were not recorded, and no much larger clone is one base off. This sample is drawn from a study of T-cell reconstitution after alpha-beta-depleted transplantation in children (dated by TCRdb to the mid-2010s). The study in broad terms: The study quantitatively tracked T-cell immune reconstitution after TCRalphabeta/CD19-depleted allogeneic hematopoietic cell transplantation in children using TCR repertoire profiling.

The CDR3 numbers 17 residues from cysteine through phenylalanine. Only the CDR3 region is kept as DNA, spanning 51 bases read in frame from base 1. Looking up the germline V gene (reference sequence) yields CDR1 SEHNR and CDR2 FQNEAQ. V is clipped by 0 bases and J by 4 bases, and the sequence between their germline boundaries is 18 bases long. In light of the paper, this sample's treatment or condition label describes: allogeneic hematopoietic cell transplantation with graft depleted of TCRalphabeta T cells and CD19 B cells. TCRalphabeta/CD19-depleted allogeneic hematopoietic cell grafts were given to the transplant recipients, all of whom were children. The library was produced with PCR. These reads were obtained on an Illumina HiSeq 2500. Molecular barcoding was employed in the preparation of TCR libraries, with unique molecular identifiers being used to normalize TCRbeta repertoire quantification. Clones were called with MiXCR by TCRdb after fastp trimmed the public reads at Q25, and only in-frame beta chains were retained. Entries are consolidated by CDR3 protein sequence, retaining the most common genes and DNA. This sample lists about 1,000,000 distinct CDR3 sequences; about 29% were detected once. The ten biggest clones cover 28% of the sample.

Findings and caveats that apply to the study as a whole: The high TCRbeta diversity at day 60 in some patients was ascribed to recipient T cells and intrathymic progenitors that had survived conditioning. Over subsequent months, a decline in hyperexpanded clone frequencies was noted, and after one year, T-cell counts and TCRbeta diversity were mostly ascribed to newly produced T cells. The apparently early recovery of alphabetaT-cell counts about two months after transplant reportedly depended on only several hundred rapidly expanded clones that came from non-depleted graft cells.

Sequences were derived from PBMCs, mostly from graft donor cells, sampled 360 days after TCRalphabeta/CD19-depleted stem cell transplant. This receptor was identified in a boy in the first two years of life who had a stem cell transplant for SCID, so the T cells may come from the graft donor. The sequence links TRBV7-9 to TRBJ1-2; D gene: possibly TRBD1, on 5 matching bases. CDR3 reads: CASSLASTRDGGYGYTF. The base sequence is TGTGCCAGCAGCTTAGCCTCAACCCGGGACGGGGGCTATGGCTACACCTTC.